The 22 T cell receptor beta chains below all came from one sample that was sequenced in a study of blood T cell repertoires in COVID-19. Clones were sequenced by immunoSEQ multiplex PCR, and TCRdb holds only the in-frame ones, with some missing. The table records roughly 190,000 clones, 88% of them present only once. Sequences were obtained from peripheral blood. The receptor source for this set is a woman aged 40 to 50 who had recovered from COVID-19.

The chain is built from TRBV18 and TRBJ1-1, with D maybe TRBD1 (5 bases). There are 17 residues in the CDR3. CDR1 is KGHSH, CDR2 LQKENI, per germline. The ends were cut back, 2 bases at V and 2 bases at J, with 18 bases in the middle. CDR3 coding DNA: TGTGCCAGCTCACCAGTCCAGGGCTTCCTATCTAACACTGAAGCTTTCTTT. It yields the protein CASSPVQGFLSNTEAFF.

The rearrangement uses TRBV10-3 and TRBJ2-1; 9 bases line up with TRBD2. From germline, CDR1 is ENHRY and CDR2 SYGVKD. The CDR3 is made up of 17 amino acids. With V trimmed by 0 bases and J by 0 bases, 3 bases remained unmatched. In DNA form, the CDR3 reads TGTGCCATCAGTGAGTCGTCTAGCGGGGTCTCCTACAATGAGCAGTTCTTC. Translation gives CAISESSSGVSYNEQFF.

In this sample, this clone turned up once. J is TRBJ2-3 and V is TRBV9, with D possibly being TRBD2 (5 bases). Between the trimmed V and J ends, which lost 0 bases and 6 bases, there was a span of 11 bases. The CDR3 sequence is 14 residues long. Per the germline V gene, CDR1 is SGDLS and CDR2 is YYNGEE. The CDR3 region has the DNA TGTGCCAGCAGCGTAGCTTCTTCGGGGGATACGCAGTATTTT. Residues: CASSVASSGDTQYF.

The chain combines TRBV7-9 with TRBJ2-2; TRBD2 agrees at 7 bases. The CDR3 sequence is 17 residues long. With 1 base clipped from V and 6 bases from J, the junction kept 11 bases outside the gene matches. Germline CDR1 SEHNR, CDR2 FQNEAQ (reference sequence). The CDR3 loop reads CASSLDPGLGGAGELFF. The DNA of the CDR3 is TGTGCCAGCAGCTTAGATCCCGGACTAGGCGGAGCCGGGGAGCTGTTTTTT.

V usage is TRBV5-1 and J usage is TRBJ2-2, with 13 bases fitting TRBD2. Trimming removed 5 bases from V and 3 bases from J; junction bases left unmatched: 7. In germline, CDR1 is SGHRS, CDR2 YFSETQ. The CDR3 extends over 17 amino acids. The CDR3 nucleotides read TGCGCCAGCAGTTGGACTAGCGGGAGTGGATACACCGGGGAGCTGTTTTTT. It is translated as CASSWTSGSGYTGELFF. The complete variable domain, with remaining parts taken from reference TRBV5-1 and TRBJ2-2, reads KAGVTQTPRYLIKTRGQQVTLSCSPISGHRSVSWYQQTPGQGLQFLFEYFSETQRNKGNFPGRFSGRQFSNSRSEMNVSTLELGDSALYLCASSWTSGSGYTGELFFGEGSRLTVL.

V usage is TRBV4-3 and J usage is TRBJ2-1; perhaps TRBD2 as D (5 bases). V lost 0 bases, J lost 7 bases, and 7 bases lay in between. Per the germline V gene, CDR1 is LGHNA and CDR2 is YSLEER. The CDR3 spans 13 residues. The CDR3 bases are TGCGCCAGCAGCCAAGAAAGAGGGAATGAGCAGTTCTTC. It is translated as CASSQERGNEQFF.

The genes are TRBV6-5 and TRBJ1-2; TRBD1 aligns across 7 bases. The V and J ends lost 8 bases and 3 bases, in that order; junction bases with no gene match: 6. The length of the CDR3 is 13 residues. Germline V gene sequence: CDR1 MNHEY, CDR2 SVGAGI. The CDR3 coding sequence is TGTGCCAGCGACGACAGGGTCCACTATGGCTACACCTTC. Amino acids: CASDDRVHYGYTF.

This clone appeared a single time. This chain connects TRBV11-3 to TRBJ2-7, with TRBD2 identical over 9 bases. This CDR3 is built from 17 residues. The germline V gene encodes CDR1 SGHNT and CDR2 YENEEA. After removal of 2 bases from V and 3 bases from J, the junction contained 11 bases not matched to a gene. The DNA of the CDR3 is TGTGCCAGCAGCTTACGGACTAGCGAGTATTATAACTACGAGCAGTACTTC. Protein product: CASSLRTSEYYNYEQYF. The whole variable domain, filled in from reference TRBV11-3 and TRBJ2-7, reads EAGVVQSPRYKIIEKKQPVAFWCNPISGHNTLYWYLQNLGQGPELLIRYENEEAVDDSQLPKDRFSAERLKGVDSTLKIQPAELGDSAVYLCASSLRTSEYYNYEQYFGPGTRLTVT.

The J gene is TRBJ2-7, the V gene TRBV7-9; TRBD2 is a possible D gene (6 bases). CDR3 length: 13 amino acids. Trimming removed 7 bases at V and 3 bases at J, with 13 bases between. Germline V gene lookup returns CDR1 SEHNR and CDR2 FQNEAQ (reference sequence). This chain's CDR3 is CASNTGLIYEQYF. The CDR3 DNA is TGTGCCAGCAATACGGGACTTATCTACGAGCAGTACTTC.

This clone was seen once. The CDR3 protein is CASSPQGVAGNTIYF. The CDR3 nucleotides read TGTGCCAGCAGCCCACAGGGGGTAGCTGGAAACACCATATATTTT. V gene TRBV3-1 (or the pseudogene TRBV3-2) combines with J gene TRBJ1-3; 8 nucleotides match TRBD1. V lost 4 bases and J lost 2; bases outside the gene matches: 4. CDR3 length: 15 residues. Germline values: CDR1 LGHDT, CDR2 YNNKEL (reference sequence).

V usage is TRBV3-1 (or the pseudogene TRBV3-2) and J usage is TRBJ2-7; D uncertain. The CDR3 is 11 amino acids. The V end was cut by 3 bases, the J end by 6 bases, with 6 bases between. CDR1 is LGHDT, CDR2 YNNKEL, per germline (reference sequence). The CDR3 coding sequence is TGTGCCAGCAGCCAGAGATCCGAGCAGTACTTC. It specifies CASSQRSEQYF.

The rearrangement uses TRBV24-1 and TRBJ2-3; possibly TRBD2 for D (5 bases). Germline values: CDR1 KGHDR, CDR2 SFDVKD. The length of the CDR3 is 14 residues. The V gene lost 4 bases and the J gene lost 7 bases, with 14 bases spanning the gap. The CDR3 DNA follows: TGTGCCACCAGTGAGCCGGGATCTGGCAATACGCAGTATTTT. Encoded protein: CATSEPGSGNTQYF.

The J gene is TRBJ2-7, the V gene TRBV29-1, with TRBD2 matching over 10 bases. CDR3 length: 19 residues. The trim removed 6 bases at V and 3 bases at J, leaving 23 bases unmatched. Germline V CDR1 and CDR2: SQVTM, ANQGSEA. CDR3 sequence reads: CSVRAQRESGRASYYEQYF. CDR3 bases: TGCAGCGTCCGGGCCCAAAGAGAGAGCGGGAGGGCCTCTTACTACGAGCAGTACTTC.

J is TRBJ2-5 and V is TRBV2; D might be TRBD1 (5 bases). V lost 5 bases to trimming and J lost 1 base, with 11 bases between them. CDR3 length: 14 residues. CDR1 and CDR2 from the germline V gene are SNHLY and FYNNEI. CDR3: CASSPQGTQETQYF. The CDR3 coding sequence is TGTGCCAGCAGTCCGCAGGGCACCCAAGAGACCCAGTACTTC.

This chain connects TRBV3-1 (or the pseudogene TRBV3-2) to TRBJ1-1, with 9 bases fitting TRBD1. The CDR3 sequence is 23 residues long. V trimming: 3 bases; J trimming: 1 base; junction bases outside the gene matches: 27. CDR1 is LGHDT, CDR2 YNNKEL, per germline (reference sequence). DNA of the CDR3: TGTGCCAGCAGCCACCGGGACAGGGTTCGATCAGGCCAAGTCCTGGGGTGGAACACTGAAGCTTTCTTT. It is translated as CASSHRDRVRSGQVLGWNTEAFF.

In its sample, this clone was seen once. V usage is TRBV1 and J usage is TRBJ2-6; no check of the table's D call, TRBD2, against the DNA was made. TRBV1 is designated a pseudogene. This CDR3 is built from 18 residues. The CDR3 DNA is TGCACCAGCAGCCAAGGACTAGCGGGAGGCTCCGGGGCCAACGTCCTGACTTTC. The encoded protein is CTSSQGLAGGSGANVLTF.

The genes are TRBV3-1 (or the pseudogene TRBV3-2) and TRBJ1-4, with 12 nucleotides matching TRBD1. The CDR3 sequence is 14 residues long. Germline V CDR1 and CDR2: LGHDT, YNNKEL (reference sequence). Unmatched junction bases numbered 7, after V lost 3 bases and J lost 14 bases. In DNA, the CDR3 is TGTGCCAGCAGCCATAGGGACAGGGGGCCCGGGCTGTTTTTT. This gives the protein CASSHRDRGPGLFF.

The chain has TRBV19 and TRBJ2-7; 8 positions agree with TRBD1. Unmatched junction bases numbered 5, after V lost 2 bases and J lost 2 bases. In germline, CDR1 is LNHDA, CDR2 SQIVND (reference sequence). This CDR3 spans 15 amino acids. As DNA, the CDR3 is TGTGCCAGTAGTATAATAGGACAGGGTACCTACGAGCAGTACTTC. This translates into CASSIIGQGTYEQYF.

The count of this clone is one. V usage is TRBV10-3 and J usage is TRBJ2-1, with 9 positions matching TRBD1. V was clipped by 4 bases and J by 2 bases; unmatched bases: 3. CDR3 length: 15 amino acids. Germline V gene sequence: CDR1 ENHRY, CDR2 SYGVKD. The CDR3 loop reads CAISAGQGTYNEQFF. CDR3 DNA sequence: TGTGCCATCAGTGCGGGACAGGGCACCTACAATGAGCAGTTCTTC.

This chain uses TRBV12-3 or TRBV12-4 with TRBJ2-7, with a tentative D call TRBD1 (5 bases). Trimming shortened V by 6 bases and J by 1 base, and 10 bases separated the two germline ends. There are 13 residues in the CDR3. The CDR3 spells CASSRDRSYEQYF. For the CDR3, the DNA is TGTGCCAGCAGCCGAGACAGATCCTACGAGCAGTACTTC.

This chain joins TRBV27 and TRBJ2-2; D possibly corresponds to TRBD2 (6 bases). The CDR3 is made up of 13 amino acids. Germline CDR1 MNHEY, CDR2 SMNVEV (reference sequence). V was shortened by 7 bases and J by 6 bases, with 12 bases between the two germline ends. CDR3 nucleotides: TGTGCCAGCACCCCGGGGGTTCCCGGGGAGCTGTTTTTT. Its translation: CASTPGVPGELFF.

CDR3 sequence reads: CASSLGTRVSHNEQFF. The CDR3 DNA is TGTGCCAGCAGCTTAGGGACTAGAGTGTCCCACAATGAGCAGTTCTTC. The V call is TRBV7-9, the J call TRBJ2-1, with 7 bases that match TRBD2. Per germline, CDR1 SEHNR and CDR2 FQNEAQ (reference sequence). V shed 1 base and J 5 bases; nucleotides not matched to a gene: 8. CDR3 length: 16 amino acids.